This is a list of T cell receptor beta chains from one sample in a study of T-cell memory formation after mild COVID-19. TCRdb analysed the 5' RACE reads with MiXCR anew, one entry per CDR3 protein. Of approximately 500,000 distinct CDR3 sequences listed, more than 20% are singletons. Sequencing was done on a sample of PBMCs or a T cell subset sorted from them (not recorded which). The receptors shown here come from an adult woman who had mild COVID-19 (a few samples of this study predate the infection). Cell type and time point are not known. The conserved cysteine and the conserved F or W are not part of the CDR3 here. Clone sizes are given selectively: once, few, many, or a class where the clone is expanded.

>TRBJ2-7|TRBV4-3|NA
ASSQDMGSPYEQY
>TRBJ1-1|TRBV10-3|few
AIPDSPSLEAF
>TRBJ2-1|TRBV5-1|NA
ASSIGLAGDYNEQF
>TRBJ1-1|TRBV7-9|NA
ASSFVTGGKNTEAF
>TRBJ2-7|TRBV3-1|NA
ASSSTVGEQY
>TRBJ2-2|TRBV5-1|NA
ASSLGRRTANTGELF
>TRBJ1-2|TRBV27|NA
ASSFGGFSYGYT
>TRBJ1-5|TRBV5-6|NA
ASSLKQSNQPQH
>TRBJ1-6|TRBV3-1|few
ASSQDGNRVNSPLH
>TRBJ2-1|TRBV6-1|NA
ASSLVGAGNNEQF
>TRBJ1-1|TRBV5-5|NA
ASSLMVDGAEAF
>TRBJ2-3|TRBV12-3/TRBV12-4|NA
ASSFVGVYTDTQY
>TRBJ1-2|TRBV6-1|NA
ASSARTNGYT
>TRBJ2-1|TRBV4-3|few
ASSQEGVLYNEQF
>TRBJ2-5|TRBV7-6|NA
ASSLELGQETQY
>TRBJ1-4|TRBV12-3/TRBV12-4|few
ASSSLPTGSNEKLF
>TRBJ2-7|TRBV7-9|few
ASTWDGGMEQY
>TRBJ2-2|TRBV29-1|NA
SVYTGELF
>TRBJ2-2|TRBV18|many
ASSPGKANTGELF
>TRBJ1-1|TRBV29-1|few
SVEAGGMNTEAF
>TRBJ1-4|TRBV6-6|NA
ASSPGTAPGEKLF
>TRBJ2-6|TRBV30|NA
AWRGGSGANVLT
>TRBJ1-1|TRBV12-3/TRBV12-4|few
ASSFAGMNTEAF
>TRBJ2-1|TRBV14|NA
ASSLYLYYNEQF
>TRBJ2-1|TRBV7-9|few
ASSLQF
>TRBJ2-7|TRBV30|few
AWSRLAPYEQY
>TRBJ2-5|TRBV5-1|few
ARSLDIRETQY
>TRBJ2-3|TRBV6-4|few
ASSDSGFGDTQY
>TRBJ2-6|TRBV7-9|NA
ASSLAHSSGANVLT
>TRBJ1-2|TRBV5-1|NA
ASSFSGQAAYGYT
>TRBJ2-1|TRBV30|NA
AWTDRDNKYEQF
>TRBJ2-1|TRBV20-1|once
SAPRGGYNEQF
>TRBJ1-4|TRBV9|few
ASSPDRTNTNEKLF